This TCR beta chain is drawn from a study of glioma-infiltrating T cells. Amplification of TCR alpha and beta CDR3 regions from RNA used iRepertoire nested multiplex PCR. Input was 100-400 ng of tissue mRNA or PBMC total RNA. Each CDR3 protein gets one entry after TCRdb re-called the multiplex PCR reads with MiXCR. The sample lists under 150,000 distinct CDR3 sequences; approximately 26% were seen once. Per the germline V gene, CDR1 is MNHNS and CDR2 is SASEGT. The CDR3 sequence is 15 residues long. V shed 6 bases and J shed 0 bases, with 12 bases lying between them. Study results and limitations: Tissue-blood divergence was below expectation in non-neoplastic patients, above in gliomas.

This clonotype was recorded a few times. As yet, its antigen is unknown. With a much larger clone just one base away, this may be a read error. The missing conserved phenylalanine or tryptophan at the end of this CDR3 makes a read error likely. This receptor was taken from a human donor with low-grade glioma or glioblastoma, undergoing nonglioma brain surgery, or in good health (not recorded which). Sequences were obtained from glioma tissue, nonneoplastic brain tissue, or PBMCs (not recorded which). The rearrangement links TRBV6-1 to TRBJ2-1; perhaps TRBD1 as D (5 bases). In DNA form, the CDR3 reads TGTGCCAGCAGACCCGACAGATCCTCCTACAATGAGCAGTTCCTC. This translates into CASRPDRSSYNEQFL.